The rows below give T cell receptor beta chains drawn from one sample of a study of response to subunit inactivated influenza vaccine. TCRdb reanalysed the RT-PCR reads using MiXCR and keeps one entry per CDR3 protein. Counted here are 500,000 to 550,000 distinct CDR3 sequences, under 9% occurring once; the ten biggest clones make up 10% to 15%. The sample here was PBMCs from blood, taken less than 25 months after vaccination. These receptors were collected from a man aged 45 to 75 who received an inactivated influenza vaccine. CDR3s include the opening cysteine and the closing phenylalanine or tryptophan. The D gene is left open where the match is weak. Clone size is not always given. Where it is, it says once, few, many or a class for expanded clones.

D gene: NA
J gene: TRBJ2-3
clone size: few
V gene: TRBV27
CDR3 protein: CASRRSDTDTQYF
CDR3 DNA: TGTGCCAGCAGGAGGAGCGACACAGATACGCAGTATTTT

D gene: TRBD1
J gene: TRBJ2-3
clone size: NA
V gene: TRBV6-1
CDR3 protein: CATSGQGARDTQYF
CDR3 DNA: TGTGCCACCTCGGGACAGGGGGCGCGAGATACGCAGTATTTT

D gene: TRBD1
J gene: TRBJ2-2
clone size: many
V gene: TRBV5-1
CDR3 protein: CASSMTGGTGELFF
CDR3 DNA: TGCGCCAGCAGCATGACAGGGGGCACCGGGGAGCTGTTTTTT

D gene: TRBD1
J gene: TRBJ1-1
clone size: many
V gene: TRBV7-2
CDR3 protein: CASSLEDRRNTEAFF
CDR3 DNA: TGTGCCAGCAGCTTAGAGGACAGGCGGAACACTGAAGCTTTCTTT

D gene: NA
J gene: TRBJ2-5
clone size: NA
V gene: TRBV28
CDR3 protein: CASRPRQISETQYF
CDR3 DNA: TGTGCCAGCAGGCCCAGACAGATATCAGAGACCCAGTACTTC

D gene: NA
J gene: TRBJ1-4
clone size: NA
V gene: TRBV5-4
CDR3 protein: CASSLEKGSEKLFF
CDR3 DNA: TGTGCCAGCAGCTTGGAAAAGGGTAGTGAAAAACTGTTTTTT

D gene: TRBD2
J gene: TRBJ2-3
clone size: many
V gene: TRBV20-1
CDR3 protein: CSARKGFLAGGPHTQYF
CDR3 DNA: TGCAGTGCTAGGAAGGGGTTTCTAGCGGGGGGGCCACATACGCAGTATTTT

D gene: TRBD1
J gene: TRBJ2-6
clone size: many
V gene: TRBV6-1
CDR3 protein: CAIREARDSSGANVLTF
CDR3 DNA: TGTGCCATCAGAGAAGCCCGGGACAGCTCTGGGGCCAACGTCCTGACTTTC

D gene: TRBD1
J gene: TRBJ2-5
clone size: NA
V gene: TRBV5-8
CDR3 protein: CASSSDPGQLQETQYF
CDR3 DNA: TGTGCCAGCAGCTCCGACCCGGGACAGCTCCAAGAGACCCAGTACTTC

D gene: TRBD1
J gene: TRBJ1-1
clone size: few
V gene: TRBV2
CDR3 protein: CASILQGALNKAEAFF
CDR3 DNA: TGTGCCAGCATTTTACAGGGGGCTTTAAATAAGGCTGAAGCTTTCTTT

D gene: NA
J gene: TRBJ1-5
clone size: few
V gene: TRBV5-6
CDR3 protein: CASSFKGYSNQPQHF
CDR3 DNA: TGTGCCAGCAGCTTTAAGGGGTATAGCAATCAGCCCCAGCATTTT

D gene: TRBD2
J gene: TRBJ2-5
clone size: NA
V gene: TRBV5-1
CDR3 protein: CASSLEGLANYQETQYF
CDR3 DNA: TGCGCCAGCAGCTTGGAGGGACTAGCGAACTACCAAGAGACCCAGTACTTC

D gene: NA
J gene: TRBJ2-7
clone size: many
V gene: TRBV27
CDR3 protein: CASRRLQSSYEQYF
CDR3 DNA: TGTGCCAGCAGGCGCTTGCAGAGCTCCTACGAGCAGTACTTC

D gene: NA
J gene: TRBJ2-5
clone size: NA
V gene: TRBV15
CDR3 protein: CATSRGRGGEETQYF
CDR3 DNA: TGTGCCACCAGCAGAGGTAGAGGAGGGGAAGAGACCCAGTACTTC

D gene: TRBD1
J gene: TRBJ2-2
clone size: NA
V gene: TRBV12-3/TRBV12-4
CDR3 protein: CASSPTGENGELFF
CDR3 DNA: TGTGCCAGCAGCCCGACAGGGGAAAACGGGGAGCTGTTTTTT

D gene: NA
J gene: TRBJ1-6
clone size: many
V gene: TRBV12-3/TRBV12-4
CDR3 protein: CASRLRQSLNSPLHF
CDR3 DNA: TGTGCCAGCAGGTTGCGACAAAGCTTAAATTCACCCCTCCACTTT

D gene: NA
J gene: TRBJ2-3
clone size: NA
V gene: TRBV24-1
CDR3 protein: CATRARTTTDTQYF
CDR3 DNA: TGTGCCACCCGAGCCCGGACTACCACAGATACGCAGTATTTT

D gene: NA
J gene: TRBJ2-2
clone size: NA
V gene: TRBV11-3
CDR3 protein: CASSFPQSGANTGELFF
CDR3 DNA: TGTGCCAGCAGCTTCCCACAAAGCGGAGCGAACACCGGGGAGCTGTTTTTT

D gene: NA
J gene: TRBJ1-1
clone size: NA
V gene: TRBV18
CDR3 protein: CASSPSGENTEAFF
CDR3 DNA: TGTGCCAGCTCACCCTCGGGGGAGAACACTGAAGCTTTCTTT

D gene: TRBD1
J gene: TRBJ2-6
clone size: few
V gene: TRBV5-1
CDR3 protein: CASSLRPGQGLSTGANVLTF
CDR3 DNA: TGCGCCAGCAGCTTGAGGCCCGGACAGGGGTTGTCGACTGGGGCCAACGTCCTGACTTTC

D gene: TRBD2
J gene: TRBJ2-3
clone size: NA
V gene: TRBV15
CDR3 protein: CATSRDKVAGGTDTQYF
CDR3 DNA: TGTGCCACCAGCAGAGATAAGGTAGCGGGAGGAACGGATACGCAGTATTTT

D gene: NA
J gene: TRBJ1-5
clone size: many
V gene: TRBV28
CDR3 protein: CASSYPPLGGWLGNQPQHF
CDR3 DNA: TGTGCCAGCAGTTACCCGCCTCTGGGCGGGTGGCTTGGCAATCAGCCCCAGCATTTT

D gene: TRBD2
J gene: TRBJ2-1
clone size: many
V gene: TRBV5-1
CDR3 protein: CASSRRAGNSYNEQFF
CDR3 DNA: TGCGCCAGCAGCCGGAGAGCGGGGAACTCCTACAATGAGCAGTTCTTC

D gene: NA
J gene: TRBJ2-7
clone size: NA
V gene: TRBV27
CDR3 protein: CASSERRGANYEQYF
CDR3 DNA: TGTGCCAGCTCCGAACGGCGCGGGGCGAACTACGAGCAGTACTTC

D gene: NA
J gene: TRBJ1-2
clone size: NA
V gene: TRBV12-3/TRBV12-4
CDR3 protein: CASSLGGEASGYTF
CDR3 DNA: TGTGCCAGCAGCTTAGGGGGGGAGGCATCTGGCTACACCTTC

D gene: TRBD2
J gene: TRBJ2-1
clone size: NA
V gene: TRBV7-8
CDR3 protein: CASSFGRNEQFF
CDR3 DNA: TGTGCCAGCAGCTTCGGGAGGAATGAGCAGTTCTTC

D gene: TRBD1
J gene: TRBJ2-7
clone size: NA
V gene: TRBV5-1
CDR3 protein: CASSAGDRAHEQYF
CDR3 DNA: TGCGCCAGCAGCGCCGGCGACAGGGCCCACGAGCAGTACTTC

D gene: TRBD2
J gene: TRBJ2-5
clone size: NA
V gene: TRBV12-3/TRBV12-4
CDR3 protein: CASSFASSRGGETQYF
CDR3 DNA: TGTGCCAGCAGTTTCGCCTCAAGTCGGGGGGGAGAGACCCAGTACTTC

D gene: TRBD1
J gene: TRBJ2-3
clone size: NA
V gene: TRBV20-1
CDR3 protein: CSAAGQGNADTQYF
CDR3 DNA: TGCAGTGCCGCCGGACAGGGCAACGCAGATACGCAGTATTTT

D gene: TRBD1
J gene: TRBJ1-2
clone size: few
V gene: TRBV30
CDR3 protein: CAWAGQAQGGYTF
CDR3 DNA: TGTGCCTGGGCGGGACAGGCTCAAGGTGGCTACACCTTC

D gene: TRBD2
J gene: TRBJ2-7
clone size: many
V gene: TRBV20-1
CDR3 protein: CSARGGGAYEQYF
CDR3 DNA: TGCAGTGCTAGGGGCGGGGGGGCCTACGAGCAGTACTTC

D gene: NA
J gene: TRBJ2-7
clone size: many
V gene: TRBV5-1
CDR3 protein: CASSLGGYGHLYEQYF
CDR3 DNA: TGCGCCAGCAGCTTGGGGGGATACGGACACCTCTACGAGCAGTACTTC

D gene: NA
J gene: TRBJ2-1
clone size: many
V gene: TRBV21-1
CDR3 protein: CLPPATRGNEQFF
CDR3 DNA: TGTCTCCCGCCGGCTACTCGGGGGAATGAGCAGTTCTTC

D gene: NA
J gene: TRBJ2-1
clone size: many
V gene: TRBV12-3/TRBV12-4
CDR3 protein: CASGPYGNEQFF
CDR3 DNA: TGTGCCAGCGGACCTTATGGAAATGAGCAGTTCTTC

D gene: NA
J gene: TRBJ2-4
clone size: NA
V gene: TRBV29-1
CDR3 protein: CSVGRGFGRGNIQYF
CDR3 DNA: TGCAGCGTCGGCCGGGGCTTCGGCCGGGGGAACATTCAGTACTTC

D gene: NA
J gene: TRBJ1-6
clone size: few
V gene: TRBV15
CDR3 protein: CATSRDLSPGNSPLHF
CDR3 DNA: TGTGCCACCAGCAGAGATCTTAGTCCGGGAAATTCACCCCTCCACTTT

D gene: NA
J gene: TRBJ1-2
clone size: NA
V gene: TRBV6-5
CDR3 protein: CASSYSSGDYGYTF
CDR3 DNA: TGTGCCAGCAGTTACTCCTCGGGGGACTATGGCTACACCTTC

D gene: NA
J gene: TRBJ1-6
clone size: few
V gene: TRBV2
CDR3 protein: CASSRDPYNSPLHF
CDR3 DNA: TGTGCCAGCAGCCGGGACCCTTATAATTCACCCCTCCACTTT

D gene: NA
J gene: TRBJ1-3
clone size: NA
V gene: TRBV3-1
CDR3 protein: CASSPTADGNTIYF
CDR3 DNA: TGTGCCAGCAGCCCAACGGCTGATGGAAACACCATATATTTT

D gene: NA
J gene: TRBJ2-7
clone size: many
V gene: TRBV7-2
CDR3 protein: CASSLVGQRLYEQYF
CDR3 DNA: TGTGCCAGCAGCTTAGTCGGACAAAGGCTCTACGAGCAGTACTTC